A single sample is the source of the 10 T cell receptor beta chains below, sequenced in a study of Graves' ophthalmopathy and Graves' hyperthyroidism. As the template, RNA transcripts were used to amplify TCR beta CDR3 regions. The workflow started with a first-round RT-PCR run with HTBI primers and then moved on to a second-round multiplex PCR. One entry per CDR3 protein results from TCRdb running MiXCR on the multiplex PCR reads. In the table there are hundreds of thousands of distinct CDR3 sequences, 35% to 50% of which are singletons. Sequencing was performed on peripheral blood. The source is an adult man with Graves' ophthalmopathy.

The chain carries TRBV7-3 and TRBJ2-7; TRBD1 matches 10 bases. The trim removed 11 bases at V and 6 bases at J, leaving 10 bases unmatched. The CDR3 length is 13 residues. Germline values: CDR1 SGHTA, CDR2 FQGTGA. Written as DNA, the CDR3 is TGTGCCTGGAATCCGGGACAGGGGTCCGAGCAGTACTTC. It translates to CAWNPGQGSEQYF.

This clonotype occurred many times. This sequence joins TRBV2 and TRBJ2-2; no clear D gene. The CDR3 has 11 amino acids. Trimming took 7 bases from V and 6 from J, leaving 6 bases between them. Germline loops: CDR1 SNHLY, CDR2 FYNNEI. The CDR3 is CASNLPGELFF. The CDR3 DNA reads as TGTGCCAGCAATCTACCCGGGGAGCTGTTTTTT.

Only one count was recorded for this clonotype. V and J are TRBV15 and TRBJ1-1; TRBD1 matches at 10 bases. This CDR3 is 15 amino acids long. Germline CDR1 is LNHNV and CDR2 is YYDKDF (reference sequence). Trimming cost V 5 bases and J 0 bases; bases outside gene matches: 3. CDR3: CATSGTGELNTEAFF. The CDR3, as DNA: TGTGCCACCAGCGGGACAGGGGAATTGAACACTGAAGCTTTCTTT.

The chain recombines TRBV5-1 with TRBJ1-1; TRBD1 might be the D (6 bases). Germline loops: CDR1 SGHRS, CDR2 YFSETQ. Deletions cut 2 bases from V and 5 bases from J, with 19 bases between. The CDR3 covers 16 residues. Written as DNA, the CDR3 is TGCGCCAGCAGCTTTCTGGGGATAGCTCAGGGGACTGAAGCTTTCTTT. It specifies CASSFLGIAQGTEAFF.

This clonotype was seen a few times. The chain has TRBV7-9 and TRBJ2-7; D is unclear. The CDR3 length is 14 residues. V was pared by 1 base and J by 1 base, with 8 bases between. Germline V CDR1 and CDR2: SEHNR, FQNEAQ (reference sequence). DNA for the CDR3: TGTGCCAGCAGCTTAGATCAGTTTTCCTACGAGCAGTACTTC. It codes for CASSLDQFSYEQYF.

The chain combines TRBV10-3 with TRBJ2-5; 7 nucleotides align to TRBD1. With V trimmed by 6 bases and J by 7 bases, 8 bases remained unmatched. Germline CDR1 and CDR2: ENHRY and SYGVKD. The CDR3 is 13 residues long. This CDR3 reads CAIREDRTWTQYF. CDR3 bases: TGTGCCATCAGAGAGGACAGGACCTGGACCCAGTACTTC.

This clonotype was observed at least ten times. The chain's CDR3 is CASSEYLGGRSYEQYF. Here the CDR3 DNA reads TGTGCCAGCAGTGAATATTTGGGGGGCAGGTCCTACGAGCAGTACTTC. The gene calls are TRBV25-1 and TRBJ2-7; D tentatively reads TRBD1 or TRBD2 (6 bases each). Trimming left V 0 bases short and J 1 base short, with 13 bases between. The CDR3 has 16 residues. From germline, CDR1 is MGHDK and CDR2 SYGVNS.

The genes are TRBV11-2 and TRBJ1-5; 7 positions match TRBD1. The V gene's germline CDR1 is SGHAT and CDR2 FQNNGV. J lost 10 bases, V lost 7 bases, and 10 bases had no gene match. The CDR3 spans 13 residues. CDR3 region: CASNQGGLGPQHF. CDR3 DNA sequence: TGTGCCAGCAATCAGGGGGGGTTGGGCCCCCAGCATTTT. Full variable domain (remainder filled in from reference TRBV11-2 and TRBJ1-5): EAGVAQSPRYKIIEKRQSVAFWCNPISGHATLYWYQQILGQGPKLLIQFQNNGVVDDSQLPKDRFSAERLKGVDSTLKIQPAKLEDSAVYLCASNQGGLGPQHFGDGTRLSIL.

This clonotype was picked up many times. This rearrangement joins TRBV19 to TRBJ1-2; D is uncertain. The germline V gene encodes CDR1 LNHDA and CDR2 SQIVND (reference sequence). V was shortened by 6 bases and J by 0 bases, with 8 bases between the two germline ends. The CDR3 runs 13 residues. CDR3: CASSRIPNYGYTF. CDR3 coding DNA: TGTGCCAGTAGCAGGATACCTAACTATGGCTACACCTTC.

V and J are TRBV11-2 and TRBJ2-2, with 13 bases that match TRBD2. Looked up from germline, CDR1 is SGHAT and CDR2 is FQNNGV. The J segment lost 3 bases and the V segment lost 5 bases, leaving 6 bases of the junction unmatched. This CDR3 has 17 residues. CDR3 residues: CASSPPGLAGDTGELFF. DNA of the CDR3: TGTGCCAGCAGCCCCCCCGGACTAGCGGGGGACACCGGGGAGCTGTTTTTT. Using reference TRBV11-2 and TRBJ2-2 for the parts outside the CDR3, the full variable domain is EAGVAQSPRYKIIEKRQSVAFWCNPISGHATLYWYQQILGQGPKLLIQFQNNGVVDDSQLPKDRFSAERLKGVDSTLKIQPAKLEDSAVYLCASSPPGLAGDTGELFFGEGSRLTVL.